These 23 T cell receptor beta chains were sequenced from one sample in a study of T cell responses to AZD1222 COVID-19 vaccine. The repertoire was sequenced with immunoSEQ multiplex PCR; TCRdb's copy has only in-frame clones and lacks some. Among 65,000 to 85,000 clones, roughly 88% were seen once, and the ten largest hold more than 8.5%. This specimen consisted of peripheral blood, obtained 28 days after the second dose of the MenACWY control vaccine. Every receptor here comes from an adult who received the MenACWY meningococcal vaccine as a control.

In its sample, this clone was seen once. The V gene is TRBV27, the J gene TRBJ2-1; tentatively, D is TRBD1 (6 bases). Germline V gene lookup returns CDR1 MNHEY and CDR2 SMNVEV (reference sequence). This CDR3 spans 17 amino acids. The ends were cut back, 5 bases at V and 1 base at J, with 18 bases in the middle. The CDR3 bases are TGTGCCAGCAGTCCACAACCGACAGGCTATTCCTACAATGAGCAGTTCTTC. It encodes CASSPQPTGYSYNEQFF.

The genes are TRBV27 and TRBJ2-7; a possible D gene is TRBD1 (6 bases). Per the germline V gene, CDR1 is MNHEY and CDR2 is SMNVEV (reference sequence). Deletions cut 9 bases from V and 3 bases from J, with 18 bases between. The CDR3 has 14 amino acids. This chain's CDR3 is CASKYTGTNYEQYF. Here the CDR3 DNA reads TGTGCCAGTAAGTACACAGGGACCAACTACGAGCAGTACTTC.

This chain links TRBV10-3 with TRBJ2-2, with D hard to call. Trimming shortened V by 8 bases and J by 7 bases, and 8 bases separated the two germline ends. CDR1 ENHRY and CDR2 SYGVKD come from the germline V gene. The CDR3 has 11 amino acids. The CDR3 spells CAIFSDGELFF. The CDR3 DNA is TGTGCCATCTTTAGTGACGGGGAGCTGTTTTTT.

The chain uses TRBV30 and TRBJ2-7, with D unresolved. This CDR3 contains 13 residues. Germline V gene data show CDR1 as GTSNPN and CDR2 as SVGIG (reference sequence). The germline V and J ends were trimmed by 5 bases and 0 bases, with 11 bases remaining between them. CDR3 sequence (DNA): TGTGCCTGGGGACGCTATAGCTCCTACGAGCAGTACTTC. Its protein is CAWGRYSSYEQYF.

The rearrangement links TRBV28 to TRBJ1-2; D is perhaps TRBD1 (5 bases). CDR3 length: 14 amino acids. With 5 bases removed from V and 1 base from J, the gap between germline ends came to 11 bases. Germline CDR1 reads MDHEN; CDR2 reads SYDVKM. The CDR3 protein is CASSQIQVNYGYTF. CDR3 nucleotide sequence: TGTGCCAGCAGTCAGATACAGGTTAACTATGGCTACACCTTC.

This clone was observed once. The chain is built from TRBV11-2 and TRBJ2-2; D call uncertain. Germline CDR1 SGHAT, CDR2 FQNNGV. V was pared by 5 bases and J by 6 bases, with 16 bases between. This CDR3 contains 15 residues. This chain's CDR3 is CASSPGPWDAGELFF. CDR3 bases: TGTGCCAGCAGCCCCGGGCCTTGGGATGCCGGGGAGCTGTTTTTT.

J is TRBJ1-6 and V is TRBV12-3 or TRBV12-4, with 10 bases identical to TRBD1. CDR3 length: 13 amino acids. Unmatched junction bases numbered 3, after V lost 6 bases and J lost 10 bases. The DNA for the CDR3 is TGTGCCAGCAGCGGGGACAGGGGCTCACCCCTCCACTTT. Protein product: CASSGDRGSPLHF.

The V and J genes are TRBV7-3 and TRBJ2-3, with D unresolved. The CDR3 has 14 residues. CDR1 and CDR2 (germline): SGHTA, FQGTGA. Trimming stripped 2 bases from V and 1 base from J, with 7 bases between. In nucleotides, the CDR3 is TGTGCCAGCAGCTTAGGTTCCGGCACAGATACGCAGTATTTT. This gives the protein CASSLGSGTDTQYF.

The V call is TRBV30, the J call TRBJ2-5; perhaps TRBD1 as D (6 bases). Deletions cut 0 bases from V and 5 bases from J, with 13 bases between. This CDR3 region has 14 residues. In germline, CDR1 is GTSNPN, CDR2 SVGIG (reference sequence). The CDR3 loop reads CAWSVRQVGETQYF. The CDR3 DNA sequence: TGTGCCTGGAGTGTACGACAGGTTGGGGAGACCCAGTACTTC.

The CDR3 is CASSYEGINTEAFF. The CDR3 DNA is TGTGCCAGCAGTTACGAGGGGATCAACACTGAAGCTTTCTTT. The V gene is TRBV6-6, the J gene TRBJ1-1; a weak D match, TRBD1 (5 bases). Trimming stripped 2 bases from V and 2 bases from J, with 9 bases between. The germline V gene encodes CDR1 MNHNY and CDR2 SVGAGI (reference sequence). CDR3 length equals 14 residues.

The genes are TRBV2 and TRBJ2-2; possibly TRBD1 for D (6 bases). There are 15 residues in the CDR3. The V end was cut by 6 bases, the J end by 3 bases, with 14 bases between. Germline assignment: CDR1 SNHLY and CDR2 FYNNEI. The CDR3 region is CASSKTRTDTGELFF. In DNA, the CDR3 is TGTGCCAGCAGCAAAACCCGGACAGACACCGGGGAGCTGTTTTTT.

This rearrangement joins TRBV9 to TRBJ2-3; D might be TRBD1 (6 bases). Trimming stripped 2 bases from V and 5 bases from J, with 15 bases between. Germline V lookup: CDR1 SGDLS, CDR2 YYNGEE. This CDR3 contains 15 residues. CDR3: CASSVRGGPGDTQYF. The CDR3 DNA sequence: TGTGCCAGCAGCGTCCGTGGGGGCCCGGGAGATACGCAGTATTTT. Based on the CDR3 plus reference TRBV9 and TRBJ2-3, the full variable domain is DSGVTQTPKHLITATGQRVTLRCSPRSGDLSVYWYQQSLDQGLQFLIQYYNGEERAKGNILERFSAQQFPDLHSELNLSSLELGDSALYFCASSVRGGPGDTQYFGPGTRLTVL.

This chain joins TRBV21-1 and TRBJ2-7. TRBV21-1 is reported as a pseudogene. The CDR3 spans 16 residues. The CDR3 coding sequence is TGTGCCAGCAGCAAACCCTTCGAGGGGAGCTCCTACGAGCAGTACTTC. Its translation: CASSKPFEGSSYEQYF.

The genes are TRBV30 and TRBJ2-2; TRBD1 might be the D (6 bases). From germline, CDR1 is GTSNPN and CDR2 SVGIG (reference sequence). This CDR3 is built from 15 residues. V was clipped by 3 bases and J by 8 bases, with 19 bases between them. CDR3 sequence (DNA): TGTGCCTGGAGCAAGGGAACACAGGGCTCAGGGGAGCTGTTTTTT. This translates into CAWSKGTQGSGELFF.

The rearrangement joins TRBV5-8 to TRBJ1-2; D perhaps matches TRBD1 (5 bases). This CDR3 contains 15 residues. Germline V gives CDR1 SGHTS, CDR2 YDEGEE. Trimming pared 4 bases from V and 4 bases from J, leaving 17 bases between. CDR3 in amino acids: CASSRPGGDRYGYTF. The CDR3 DNA is TGTGCCAGCAGCCGCCCCGGGGGAGACCGCTATGGCTACACCTTC.

The chain links TRBV6-5 to TRBJ2-1; 10 bases line up with TRBD1. The V segment lost 4 bases and the J segment 15 bases; nucleotides outside the gene matches: 12. This CDR3 spans 14 amino acids. The V gene's germline CDR1 is MNHEY and CDR2 SVGAGI. The DNA for the CDR3 is TGTGCCAGCAGTTCCCTTCGGGACAGGGGAAGGGTGTTCTTC. Protein sequence: CASSSLRDRGRVFF.

CDR3 residues: CASRIRGGGTDTQYF. CDR3 coding DNA: TGTGCCAGCAGAATAAGGGGGGGAGGCACAGATACGCAGTATTTT. The V gene is TRBV6-5, the J gene TRBJ2-3, with a tentative D call TRBD2 (7 bases). Trimming removed 6 bases from V and 1 base from J, with 14 bases in between. CDR1 and CDR2 from the germline V gene are MNHEY and SVGAGI. The CDR3 has 15 residues.

The rearrangement joins TRBV13 to TRBJ2-7; 7 nucleotides match TRBD2. The V gene's germline CDR1 is PRHDT and CDR2 FYEKMQ (reference sequence). Trimming at V came to 4 bases and at J to 6 bases, leaving 9 bases not matched to a gene. This CDR3 is 14 amino acids long. The CDR3 protein is CASSWGRGSSEQYF. In DNA, the CDR3 is TGTGCCAGCAGCTGGGGGAGGGGCTCTTCCGAGCAGTACTTC.

CDR3 region: CASSVLDRDGYTF. Here the CDR3 DNA reads TGTGCCAGCAGCGTATTAGACAGGGATGGCTACACCTTC. V usage is TRBV9 and J usage is TRBJ1-2; 7 positions match TRBD1. The trim removed 1 base at V and 6 bases at J, leaving 3 bases unmatched. The CDR3 is made up of 13 amino acids. Germline assignment: CDR1 SGDLS and CDR2 YYNGEE.

Details on this clone: Distinct nucleotide sequences in the sample also encode this CDR3. The DNA for the CDR3 is TGTGCCACCAGCTCGGGGTCCTACGAGCAGTACTTC. This gives the protein CATSSGSYEQYF. The chain links TRBV15 to TRBJ2-7, with D perhaps matching TRBD2 (5 bases). This CDR3 region has 12 residues. V was cut by 5 bases and J by 1 base, with 6 bases left in between. CDR1 LNHNV and CDR2 YYDKDF come from the germline V gene (reference sequence).

J is TRBJ2-5 and V is TRBV7-2, with a weak D call TRBD2 (6 bases). CDR1 and CDR2 from the germline V gene are SGHTA and FQGNSA. V was shortened by 0 bases and J by 4 bases, with 12 bases between the two germline ends. This CDR3 comprises 15 residues. The DNA of the CDR3 is TGTGCCAGCAGCTTAGCCGCGACTAGGGGAGAGACCCAGTACTTC. Its protein product is CASSLAATRGETQYF.

This chain connects TRBV30 to TRBJ2-7, with TRBD1 as a possible D gene (6 bases). The CDR3 consists of 16 residues. Germline CDR1 is GTSNPN and CDR2 is SVGIG (reference sequence). The ends were cut back, 0 bases at V and 3 bases at J, with 18 bases in the middle. The CDR3 spells CAWSVRGSKGDYEQYF. CDR3 nucleotide sequence: TGTGCCTGGAGTGTACGTGGGTCGAAGGGGGACTACGAGCAGTACTTC.

This clone was seen only once. V gene TRBV19 combines with J gene TRBJ1-2, with D possibly matching TRBD1 (5 bases). CDR1 is LNHDA, CDR2 SQIVND, per germline (reference sequence). V was pared by 3 bases and J by 3 bases, with 17 bases between. There are 16 residues in the CDR3. CDR3 residues: CASSIRVGAGDYGYTF. CDR3 nucleotide sequence: TGTGCCAGTAGTATTAGGGTCGGGGCAGGAGACTATGGCTACACCTTC.